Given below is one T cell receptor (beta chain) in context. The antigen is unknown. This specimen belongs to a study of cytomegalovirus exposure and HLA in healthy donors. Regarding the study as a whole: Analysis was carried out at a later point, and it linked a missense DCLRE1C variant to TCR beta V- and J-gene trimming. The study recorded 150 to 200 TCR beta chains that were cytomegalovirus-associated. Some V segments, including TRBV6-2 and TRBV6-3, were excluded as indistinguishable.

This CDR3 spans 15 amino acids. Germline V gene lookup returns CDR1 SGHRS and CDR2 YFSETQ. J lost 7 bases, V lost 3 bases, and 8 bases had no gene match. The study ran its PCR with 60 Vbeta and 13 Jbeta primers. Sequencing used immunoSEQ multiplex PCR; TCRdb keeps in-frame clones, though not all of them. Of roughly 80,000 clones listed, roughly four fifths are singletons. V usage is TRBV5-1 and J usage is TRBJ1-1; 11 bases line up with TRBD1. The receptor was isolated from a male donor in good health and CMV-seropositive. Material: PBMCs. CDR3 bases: TGCGCCAGCAGCTGGCAAGGGACAGGGGGAGGTGAAGCTTTCTTT. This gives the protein CASSWQGTGGGEAFF.